This TCR beta chain was recovered during a study of Graves' ophthalmopathy and Graves' hyperthyroidism. Notes on the study in general: Using a 13-signature model, the authors split ophthalmopathy from stable hyperthyroidism, with roughly 90% sensitivity and 70% to 83% specificity. Most thyroid clonotypes expanded beyond 0.001 frequency were also found in blood.

Germline CDR1 reads MNHEY; CDR2 reads SVGAGI. With V trimmed by 2 bases and J by 13 bases, 11 bases remained unmatched. The CDR3 totals 14 residues. Over 18 months of follow-up, stable hyperthyroidism required that no ophthalmopathy appear. Researchers turned away patients with other autoimmune diseases, uncontrolled infections, pregnancy or lactation. In its sample, this clonotype was seen many times. Its antigen is as yet unknown. RNA served as the template for amplifying TCR beta CDR3 regions. RT-PCR with HTBI primers came first, then second-round multiplex PCR. TCRdb itself ran the multiplex PCR reads through MiXCR, one entry per CDR3 protein. The sample consists of 400,000 or so distinct CDR3 sequences, roughly 15% of them appearing once.

This chain uses TRBV6-5 with TRBJ2-4; 7 bases line up with TRBD1. The clonotype was recovered from an adult woman with stable Graves' hyperthyroidism. The sequenced sample was peripheral blood. The CDR3 region has the DNA TGTGCCAGCAGTTACCGCGATCTGACAGGGCCACAGTACTTC. This gives the protein CASSYRDLTGPQYF.